Given below is one T cell receptor (beta chain) in context. Its antigen remains unidentified. The input lacks base qualities; no much larger clone sits a single base away. These data are taken from a study of blood T cell repertoires in COVID-19 (dated by TCRdb to 2019 to 2021). General notes on the study: Collaborator samples came from the United States, Italy and Spain and covered acute and convalescent phases of COVID-19. The material from the prospective study consisted of cDNA or gDNA derived from T cells, B-cell-depleted T cells, or PBMCs. Deeply sampled blood TCRbeta repertoires from subjects exposed to, actively infected with, or recovered from COVID-19 were included in the dataset. The repertoires were released in a freely available public database intended as a resource for research on the immune response to SARS-CoV-2. The samples were drawn from two sources: the first 160 participants of the ongoing ImmuneRACE study, and over 1,000 subjects contributed by 6 global collaborators. The sample metadata nearly always contained a de-identified subject ID, COVID-19 status, age in years and sex. Where available, HLA class I and class II types were taken from metadata supplied by the sample provider and were not determined by assay-based typing.

The immunoSEQ Assay, a bias-controlled multiplex PCR, was used to amplify TCRbeta CDR3 regions from genomic DNA. The study's processing was this. Within the assay, amplification of reference gene primers was used to estimate how many nucleated cells each sample contained. To quantify the absolute abundance of each unique TCRbeta CDR3 rearrangement, sequence reads were collapsed and filtered. Productive Simpson clonality was computed per sample as the square root of Simpson's diversity index over productive rearrangements. TCRdb took this table from immuneACCESS and kept in-frame rearrangements with V and J called. Such tables lack part of the clones; where checked against another copy, unresolved V genes explain under half of the gap, and the rest is unexplained. From that table come the V and J calls and clone size; the DNA was used to work out D and trimming. Within this sample are about 220,000 clones, with 83% of them counted one time only. Nearly 5% of the sample is held by the ten biggest clonotypes.

The investigation overall reported the following: Clinical and demographic metadata were provided uncurated, with the amount varying by source and participant.

In the prospective study, participants were about 18 to 90 years old, resided in about two dozen geographic areas of the United States, and were enrolled through a virtual design. In the prospective study, participants were assigned to cohorts based on the clinical history participants reported in a screening survey and a study questionnaire. Exposed participants had been in contact, within 2 weeks of entering the study, with a person who had a PCR-confirmed or clinician-diagnosed case of COVID-19. Each participant in the prospective study had whole blood, serum and a nasopharyngeal or oropharyngeal swab collected by mobile phlebotomists. Over a 2-month period, participants in the prospective study had the option of providing additional blood draws and questionnaires. Prospective study blood samples were shipped either frozen or at room temperature before DNA extraction. Spanning cysteine to phenylalanine, the CDR3 consists of 13 amino acids. The CDR3 DNA has 39 bases and is translated from base 1. As encoded in the germline V gene, CDR1 is MNHEY while CDR2 is SVGAGI. Deletion took 2 bases off V and 4 bases off J, with a span of 5 bases between the germline ends.

Material for sequencing was PBMCs or T cells enriched from blood (not recorded which). The rearranged chain carries TRBV6-5 and TRBJ2-2; the D segment cannot be called with confidence. The receptor was isolated from a woman aged 50 to 65 who had been exposed to COVID-19. The CDR3 sequence is CASSYTGTGELFF. The bases are TGTGCCAGCAGTTACACCGGCACCGGGGAGCTGTTTTTT.